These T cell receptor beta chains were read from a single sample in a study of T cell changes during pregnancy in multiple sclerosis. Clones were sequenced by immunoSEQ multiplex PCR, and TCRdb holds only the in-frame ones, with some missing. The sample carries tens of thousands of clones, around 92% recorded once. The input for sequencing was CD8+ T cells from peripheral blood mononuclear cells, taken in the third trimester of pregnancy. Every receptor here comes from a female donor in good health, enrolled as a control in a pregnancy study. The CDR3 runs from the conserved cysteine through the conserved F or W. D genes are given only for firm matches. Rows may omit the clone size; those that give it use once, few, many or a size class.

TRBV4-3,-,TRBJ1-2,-,CASSLATGTPLYGYTF,TGCGCCAGCAGCCTAGCAACAGGGACCCCGCTTTATGGCTACACCTTC
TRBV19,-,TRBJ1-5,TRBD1,CATRTGAYSNQPQHF,TGTGCCACCCGGACAGGGGCGTATAGCAATCAGCCCCAGCATTTT
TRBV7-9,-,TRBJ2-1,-,CASSLNTGLNEQFF,TGTGCCAGCAGCTTAAATACAGGTCTTAATGAGCAGTTCTTC
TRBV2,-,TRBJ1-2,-,CASWTGNSNYGYTF,TGTGCCAGCTGGACGGGAAATTCAAACTATGGCTACACCTTC
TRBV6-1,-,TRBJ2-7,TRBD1,CASSEGDRGIGYEQYF,TGTGCCAGCAGTGAAGGTGACAGGGGAATTGGTTACGAGCAGTACTTC
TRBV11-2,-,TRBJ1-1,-,CASSLDKNTEAFF,TGTGCCAGCAGCTTAGACAAGAACACTGAAGCTTTCTTT
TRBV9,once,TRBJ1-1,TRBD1,CASSASGGLGTEAFF,TGTGCCAGCAGCGCATCAGGGGGTTTGGGGACTGAAGCTTTCTTT
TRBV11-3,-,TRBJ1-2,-,CASSLGQDYGYTF,TGTGCCAGCAGCTTAGGTCAGGACTATGGCTACACCTTC
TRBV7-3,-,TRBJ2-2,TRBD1,CASSLRGPPGQFTGELFF,TGTGCCAGCAGCTTAAGGGGACCCCCGGGACAGTTCACCGGGGAGCTGTTTTTT
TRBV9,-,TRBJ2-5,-,CASSVEGGWETQYF,TGTGCCAGCAGCGTAGAAGGGGGATGGGAGACCCAGTACTTC
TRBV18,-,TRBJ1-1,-,CASSPVGGDLNTEAFF,TGTGCCAGCTCACCAGTTGGAGGGGACTTGAACACTGAAGCTTTCTTT
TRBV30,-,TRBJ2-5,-,CAWSDGLGETQYF,TGTGCCTGGAGTGACGGCCTCGGGGAGACCCAGTACTTC